The rows below give T cell receptor beta chains drawn from one sample of a study of T-cell reconstitution after alpha-beta-depleted transplantation in children. TCRdb re-called the PCR reads through MiXCR, storing one row per CDR3 protein. The profile shows 750,000 to 950,000 distinct CDR3 sequences, roughly 15% of them singletons. The sequenced sample was PBMCs, mostly from graft donor cells, obtained 360 days after TCRalphabeta/CD19-depleted stem cell transplant. All receptors come from a male patient younger than 18 who had a stem cell transplant for acute lymphoblastic leukemia, so the T cells may come from the graft donor. Each CDR3 is given with its conserved first and last residue. A D gene is named only where the DNA matches it firmly. Clone size is given for some rows only: seen once, a few or many times, or a class if the clone is expanded.

clone size	V gene	J gene	D gene	CDR3 DNA	CDR3 protein
many	TRBV10-2	TRBJ1-1	TRBD1	TGCGCCAGCAGTGGGGACAGGGGGAAGACTGAAGCTTTCTTT	CASSGDRGKTEAFF
.	TRBV7-3	TRBJ2-2	.	TGTGCCAGCAGCTTATATCCCGGAGCGAACACCGGGGAGCTGTTTTTT	CASSLYPGANTGELFF
.	TRBV6-5	TRBJ1-5	TRBD1	TGTGCCAGCAGTTACTCGGCGGGACAGTCGAGGAGCAATCAGCCCCAGCATTTT	CASSYSAGQSRSNQPQHF
.	TRBV7-9	TRBJ1-2	.	TGTGCCAGCAGCTTGATTGGCAACGGCTACACCTTC	CASSLIGNGYTF
.	TRBV5-1	TRBJ1-1	.	TGCGCCAGCAGCTTGAACAGGGAACGATCTGAAGCTTTCTTT	CASSLNRERSEAFF
many	TRBV12-3/TRBV12-4	TRBJ1-4	.	TGTGCCAGCAGTCTCCGGGCCGATAATGAAAAACTGTTTTTT	CASSLRADNEKLFF
few	TRBV27	TRBJ1-6	TRBD1	TGTGCCAGCAGTTCAACCCAGGGGGGCTATAATTCACCCCTCCACTTT	CASSSTQGGYNSPLHF
few	TRBV4-2	TRBJ2-1	.	TGTGCCAGCAGCCCCGCTGACTATGAGCAGTTCTTC	CASSPADYEQFF
.	TRBV7-9	TRBJ1-5	TRBD1	TGTGCCAGCAGCTCGACAGGGGGAAGGGGCCAGCCCCAGCATTTT	CASSSTGGRGQPQHF
few	TRBV27	TRBJ2-5	.	TGTGCCAGCAGTGTCCGTCGGGGATTGACGACCCAGTACTTC	CASSVRRGLTTQYF
few	TRBV7-6	TRBJ2-2	.	TGTGCCAGCAGCTCAACACTCGGACAAAACACCGGGGAGCTGTTTTTT	CASSSTLGQNTGELFF
.	TRBV20-1	TRBJ1-6	.	TGCAGTGCTAGAGATACCGGGACAACTATAGGTTCACCCCTCCACTTT	CSARDTGTTIGSPLHF
many	TRBV12-3/TRBV12-4	TRBJ2-1	.	TGTGCCAGCAGTTTAGCGGGACTCCTATACAATGAGCAGTTCTTC	CASSLAGLLYNEQFF
few	TRBV7-6	TRBJ2-3	TRBD1	TGTGCCAGCAGCTTAGCACCCAGGGGGCGGACAGATACGCAGTATTTT	CASSLAPRGRTDTQYF
.	TRBV25-1	TRBJ1-1	TRBD1	TGTGCCAGCAGTGAGGGACAGGGGGGGAGCGGCACTGAAGCTTTCTTT	CASSEGQGGSGTEAFF
.	TRBV18	TRBJ2-2	.	TGTGCCAGCTCATCCCGGACTATCCTGAACACCGGGGAGCTGTTTTTT	CASSSRTILNTGELFF
few	TRBV12-3/TRBV12-4	TRBJ1-6	TRBD1	TGTGCCAGCAGTCCAAGGCGAGGGGGCAAATCACCCCTCCACTTT	CASSPRRGGKSPLHF
many	TRBV28	TRBJ1-5	.	TGTGCCAGCAGCCGGGTACTGGGGGCCCAATATAGCAATCAGCCCCAGCATTTT	CASSRVLGAQYSNQPQHF
few	TRBV27	TRBJ2-5	.	TGTGCCAGCAGTTTGAAGCCATCAGGGCCGGGAGAGACCCAGTACTTC	CASSLKPSGPGETQYF
.	TRBV2	TRBJ2-3	.	TGTGCCAGCAGTCCGCGCGGGGGCCTAGTCTATGCGCAGTATTTT	CASSPRGGLVYAQYF
.	TRBV3-1	TRBJ1-1	.	TGTGCCAGCAGCCGCACTGTGGTGAGGGTGAACACTGAAGCTTTCTTT	CASSRTVVRVNTEAFF
.	TRBV4-2	TRBJ1-4	.	TGTGCCAGCAGCCAACTAACCGGGACCTCCAATGAAAAACTGTTTTTT	CASSQLTGTSNEKLFF
.	TRBV15	TRBJ2-1	.	TGTGCCACCGATGAGCAGTTCTTC	CATDEQFF
.	TRBV9	TRBJ2-3	TRBD2	TGTGCCAGCAGCGTAAGGACTAGCGGGAGTGTAGATACGCAGTATTTT	CASSVRTSGSVDTQYF
.	TRBV5-1	TRBJ2-7	.	TGCGCCAGCAGCTGGCAGGGGGGCGTAAGGGAGGAGCAGTACTTC	CASSWQGGVREEQYF
few	TRBV25-1	TRBJ1-6	.	TGTGCCAGCAGTGAGGACCTATGGATTGATAATTCACCCCTCCACTTT	CASSEDLWIDNSPLHF
.	TRBV3-1	TRBJ2-1	.	TGTGCCAGTACCTCACTTAACGTTGAGCAGTTCTTC	CASTSLNVEQFF
.	TRBV15	TRBJ1-2	.	TGTGCCACCAGCCCCTTACCTAAAACAGGGATAAGTGGCTACACCTTC	CATSPLPKTGISGYTF
.	TRBV19	TRBJ2-1	.	TGTGCCAGTAGTATAGTCTGGAATTATGAGCAGTTCTTC	CASSIVWNYEQFF
many	TRBV20-1	TRBJ1-5	.	TGCAGTGCCCACGGACCTCTTAATCAGCCCCAGCATTTT	CSAHGPLNQPQHF
few	TRBV7-8	TRBJ1-2	TRBD1	TGTGCCAGCAGCTTAGGGGGATCGGGGACAGTATCTCCCTATGGCTACACCTTC	CASSLGGSGTVSPYGYTF
.	TRBV5-1	TRBJ2-7	.	TGCGCCAGCAGCGTCGGAATGGCTAGCGAGCAGTACTTC	CASSVGMASEQYF
.	TRBV20-1	TRBJ1-6	.	TGCAGTGCGTCCGGGCATATCCCCAGGTTGGCCCTCCACTTT	CSASGHIPRLALHF
.	TRBV5-1	TRBJ1-2	.	TGCGCCAGCAGCTTGGCGGCGTCGGGTCATAGTTATGGCTACACCTTC	CASSLAASGHSYGYTF
few	TRBV5-1	TRBJ2-3	.	TGCGCCAGCAGCTTGGATATCGTGGATACGCAGTATTTT	CASSLDIVDTQYF
many	TRBV11-2	TRBJ2-1	TRBD2	TGTGCCAGCAGCCTCACGACTAGCGGTGGGAATGAGCAGTTCTTC	CASSLTTSGGNEQFF
.	TRBV5-1	TRBJ1-4	.	TGCGCCAGCAGTCGGGAGGATACTAATGAAAAACTGTTTTTT	CASSREDTNEKLFF
.	TRBV29-1	TRBJ2-2	.	TGCAGCGTCATGTACGGGGAGCTGTTTTTT	CSVMYGELFF
few	TRBV20-1	TRBJ2-2	TRBD2	TGCAGTGCTAGAGTTTCCGGGACTAGCGGGAGAGGGGGGAACACCGGGGAGCTGTTTTTT	CSARVSGTSGRGGNTGELFF
few	TRBV7-2	TRBJ2-7	.	TGTGCCAGCAGCTACCACCCCAAGGGGCCCTACGAGCAGTACTTC	CASSYHPKGPYEQYF
few	TRBV6-5	TRBJ1-2	.	TGTGCCAGCAGTTACTCGATTTCCCGAGGCCCGTCCTATGGCTACACCTTC	CASSYSISRGPSYGYTF
few	TRBV5-6	TRBJ2-1	.	TGTGCCAGCAGCGGCCTGGGATTCGAACAAAATGAGCAGTTCTTC	CASSGLGFEQNEQFF
many	TRBV7-2	TRBJ2-7	.	TGTGCCAGCAGCTTAGTTCTATTTGGGGAGCAGTACTTC	CASSLVLFGEQYF
.	TRBV11-2	TRBJ2-3	.	TGTGCCAGCAGCTCTGTTCCCCACAGGGGGGGTTCTGCAGATACGCAGTATTTT	CASSSVPHRGGSADTQYF
.	TRBV15	TRBJ2-1	TRBD2	TGTGCCACCAGCCACTTTGGGAGGGCCGGGTTCAATGAGCAGTTCTTC	CATSHFGRAGFNEQFF